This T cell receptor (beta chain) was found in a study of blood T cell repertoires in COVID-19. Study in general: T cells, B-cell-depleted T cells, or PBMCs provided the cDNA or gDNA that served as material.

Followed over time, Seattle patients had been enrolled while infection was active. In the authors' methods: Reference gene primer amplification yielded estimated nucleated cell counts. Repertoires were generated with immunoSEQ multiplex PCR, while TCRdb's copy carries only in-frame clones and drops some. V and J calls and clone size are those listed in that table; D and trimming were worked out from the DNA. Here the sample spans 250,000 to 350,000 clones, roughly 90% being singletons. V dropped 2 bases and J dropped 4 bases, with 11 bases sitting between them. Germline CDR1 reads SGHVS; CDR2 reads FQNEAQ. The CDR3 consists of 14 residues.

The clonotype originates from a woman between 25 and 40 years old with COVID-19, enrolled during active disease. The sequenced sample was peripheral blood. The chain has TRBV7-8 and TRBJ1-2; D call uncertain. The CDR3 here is CASSLSGAGYGYTF. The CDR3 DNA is TGTGCCAGCAGCTTATCCGGAGCGGGCTATGGCTACACCTTC.